The present T cell receptor beta chain was sequenced within a study of response to subunit inactivated influenza vaccine. TCRdb re-called the RT-PCR reads with MiXCR, one entry per CDR3 protein. The sample lists about 780,000 distinct CDR3 sequences, around a sixth occurring once. This clonotype has a handful of counts. The antigen remains undetermined. The CDR3 length is 15 residues. Looked up from germline, CDR1 is SGHTA and CDR2 is FQGNSA. Losses at the gene ends were 7 bases for V and 4 bases for J; bases not matched to a gene: 7. Findings and limits, study-wide: Authors suggested each seasonal flu vaccination may recruit only limited numbers of new T cells.

Sequencing used PBMCs from blood, obtained 5 days after vaccination. The chain uses TRBV7-2 and TRBJ2-1; 10 bases are shared with TRBD2. The sequence was obtained from a man aged 45-65 years who received an inactivated influenza vaccine. The CDR3 spells CASTSLAGVYNEQFF. The CDR3 coding sequence is TGTGCCAGCACCTCCCTAGCGGGGGTATACAATGAGCAGTTCTTC.